These T cell receptor beta chains were read from a single sample in a study of T cells in Graves' hyperthyroidism and ophthalmopathy. TCRdb reprocessed the multiplex PCR reads with MiXCR, giving one entry per CDR3 protein. In the table there are around 300,000 distinct CDR3 sequences, approximately 14% of which are singletons. Material for sequencing was blood. The source is a woman in her fifties or sixties with Graves' hyperthyroidism that later progressed to Graves' ophthalmopathy. Both conserved end residues are trimmed from each CDR3. The order of the fields is J gene, V gene, CDR3 protein.

TRBJ2-7	TRBV6-2/TRBV6-3	ASSYWKRCYEQY
TRBJ2-1	TRBV24-1	ATSDPGRIPGEQF
TRBJ1-2	TRBV9	ASSVTGTGGYT
TRBJ2-1	TRBV7-9	ASSLRTVNNEQF
TRBJ1-5	TRBV27	ASSQNSFNQPQH
TRBJ2-1	TRBV6-1	ASTPPGLAGSNEQF
TRBJ2-7	TRBV9	ASSSDGEQY
TRBJ2-3	TRBV7-3	ASSPNVGGTDTQY
TRBJ1-3	TRBV6-1	ASRSFGNTIY
TRBJ2-7	TRBV11-2	ASSFLSSHFSYEQY
TRBJ1-3	TRBV2	ASSVAGNMNTIY
TRBJ1-4	TRBV4-1	ASSPGETGVEKLF
TRBJ2-3	TRBV18	ASSPPGPSTDTQY
TRBJ1-5	TRBV30	AWSVTGTIH
TRBJ1-6	TRBV4-2	ASSQEAVRGRFPNSPLH
TRBJ2-5	TRBV18	ASSPMTSGLQETQY
TRBJ2-3	TRBV7-3	ASSLTKTDTQY
TRBJ2-5	TRBV25-1	ASSDFRPVETQY
TRBJ2-3	TRBV11-2	ASRRISGPSTDTQY
TRBJ2-3	TRBV7-8	ASSPERGERADTQY
TRBJ2-2	TRBV2	ASSEVGWRFKGTGELF
TRBJ1-1	TRBV5-1	ASSWASGLNTEAF
TRBJ1-2	TRBV2	ASSEQGADLSGYT
TRBJ2-1	TRBV27	ASSLLTLRGASNEQF
TRBJ2-1	TRBV27	ASRSDRGLGYNEQF
TRBJ2-1	TRBV10-3	AISDRGGSGGNEQF